This entry features one T cell receptor (beta chain) sequence. The data derive from a study of blood T cell repertoires in COVID-19. As for the study in general: The samples span acute and convalescent COVID-19 from the United States, Italy and Spain. Sample material is recorded as cDNA or gDNA derived from T cells, B-cell-depleted T cells, or PBMCs.

In the authors' workflow: Reference gene primer amplification gave nucleated cell count estimates. Profiled with immunoSEQ multiplex PCR; TCRdb holds only in-frame clones, not every one. Clonal size and the V and J genes are those of that table, whereas D and trimming came from the DNA. Altogether fewer than 250,000 clones are present, around four fifths being singletons, with the ten largest covering around 1.8%. V was clipped by 1 base and J by 13 bases; unmatched bases: 9. This CDR3 has 15 amino acids. CDR1 is SGHTA and CDR2 is FQGNSA in the germline V gene. The J gene is TRBJ1-6, the V gene TRBV7-2, with 8 bases that match TRBD1. The sequencing input was peripheral blood. The receptor was derived from a woman of 80 years or more with acute or convalescent COVID-19. The CDR3 DNA is TGTGCCAGCAGCTTAGTGTCAGGGGGCGATAAGCCCCTCCACTTT. Its protein product is CASSLVSGGDKPLHF.